The table lists the clone carrying this T cell receptor beta chain with a few counts. These data belong to a study of blood T cell repertoires in COVID-19. About the research overall: Both acute and convalescent COVID-19 samples were obtained from the United States, Italy and Spain. The analysed material was cDNA or gDNA that came from T cells, B-cell-depleted T cells, or PBMCs.

Original processing notes: Reference gene primer amplification yielded estimated nucleated cell counts. Generated by immunoSEQ multiplex PCR, the TCRdb table keeps only in-frame clones and is missing some. That table gives V, J and clone size, and the DNA gave D and trimming. The sample lists about 12,000 clones; just under 80% were seen once. This receptor was obtained from a human donor in a cohort sampled during active COVID-19. Sequencing was carried out using peripheral blood.

In DNA, the CDR3 is TGTGCCAGCAGCATCCGGGACAGGGACCCTAGAGGCTACACCTTC. This encodes CASSIRDRDPRGYTF. The V and J genes are TRBV11-2 and TRBJ1-2; TRBD1 agrees at 9 bases. Germline loops: CDR1 SGHAT, CDR2 FQNNGV. V shed 5 bases, J shed 8 bases, and the junction held 12 bases outside the gene matches. This CDR3 region has 15 residues.